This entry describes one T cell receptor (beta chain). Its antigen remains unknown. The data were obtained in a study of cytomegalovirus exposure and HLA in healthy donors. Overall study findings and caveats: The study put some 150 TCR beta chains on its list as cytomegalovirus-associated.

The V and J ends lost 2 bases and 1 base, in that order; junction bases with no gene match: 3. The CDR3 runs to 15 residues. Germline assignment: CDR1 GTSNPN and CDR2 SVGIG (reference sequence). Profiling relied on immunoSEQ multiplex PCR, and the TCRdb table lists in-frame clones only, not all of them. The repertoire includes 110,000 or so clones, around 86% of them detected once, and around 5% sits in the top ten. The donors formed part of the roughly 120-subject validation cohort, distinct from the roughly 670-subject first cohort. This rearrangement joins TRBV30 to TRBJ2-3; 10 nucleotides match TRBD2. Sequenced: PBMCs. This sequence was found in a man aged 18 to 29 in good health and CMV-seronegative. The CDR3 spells CAWSPGTSGTDTQYF. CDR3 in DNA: TGTGCCTGGAGTCCCGGGACTAGCGGCACAGATACGCAGTATTTT. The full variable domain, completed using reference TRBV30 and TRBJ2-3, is SQTIHQWPATLVQPVGSPLSLECTVEGTSNPNLYWYRQAAGRGLQLLFYSVGIGQISSEVPQNLSASRPQDRQFILSSKKLLLSDSGFYLCAWSPGTSGTDTQYFGPGTRLTVL.